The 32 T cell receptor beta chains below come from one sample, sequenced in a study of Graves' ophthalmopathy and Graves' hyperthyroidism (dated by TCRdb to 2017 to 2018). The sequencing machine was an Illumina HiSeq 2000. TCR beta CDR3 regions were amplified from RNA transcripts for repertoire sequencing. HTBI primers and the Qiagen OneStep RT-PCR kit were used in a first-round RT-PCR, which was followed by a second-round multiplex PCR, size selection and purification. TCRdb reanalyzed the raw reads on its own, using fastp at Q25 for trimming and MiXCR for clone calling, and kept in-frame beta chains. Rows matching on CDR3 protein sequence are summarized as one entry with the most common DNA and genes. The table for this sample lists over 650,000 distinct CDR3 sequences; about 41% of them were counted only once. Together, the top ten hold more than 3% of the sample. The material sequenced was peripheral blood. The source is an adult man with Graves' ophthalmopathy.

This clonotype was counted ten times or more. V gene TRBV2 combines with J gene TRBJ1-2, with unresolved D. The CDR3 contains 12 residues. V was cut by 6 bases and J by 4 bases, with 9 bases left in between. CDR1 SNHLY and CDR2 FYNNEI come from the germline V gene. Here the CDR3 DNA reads TGTGCCAGCAGAATTGACGGCTATGGCTACACCTTC. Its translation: CASRIDGYGYTF.

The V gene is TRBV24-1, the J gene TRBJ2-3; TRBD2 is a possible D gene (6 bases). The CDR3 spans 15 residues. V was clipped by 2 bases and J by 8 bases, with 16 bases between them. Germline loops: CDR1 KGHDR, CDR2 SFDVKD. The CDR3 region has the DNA TGTGCCACCAGTGATTATCGGGACTCCCTGGGTACGCAGTATTTT. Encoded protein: CATSDYRDSLGTQYF.

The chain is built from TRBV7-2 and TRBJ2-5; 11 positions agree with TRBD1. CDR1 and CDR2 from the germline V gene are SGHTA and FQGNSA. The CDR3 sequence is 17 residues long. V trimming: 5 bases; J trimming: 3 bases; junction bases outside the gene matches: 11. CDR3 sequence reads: CASSRTGGQGTEETQYF. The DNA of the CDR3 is TGTGCCAGCAGCCGGACAGGGGGCCAAGGGACAGAAGAGACCCAGTACTTC.

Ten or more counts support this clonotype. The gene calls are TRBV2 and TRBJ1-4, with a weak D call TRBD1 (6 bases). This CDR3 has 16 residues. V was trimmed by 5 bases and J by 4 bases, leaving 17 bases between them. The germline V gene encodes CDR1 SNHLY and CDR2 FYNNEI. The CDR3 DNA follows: TGTGCCAGCAGTTACAGGGACTGGGTTGTTAATGAAAAACTGTTTTTT. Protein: CASSYRDWVVNEKLFF.

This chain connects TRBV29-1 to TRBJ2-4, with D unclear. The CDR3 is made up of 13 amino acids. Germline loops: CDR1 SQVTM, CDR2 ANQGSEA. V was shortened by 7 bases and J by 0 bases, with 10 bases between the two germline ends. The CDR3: CSAADLAKNIQYF. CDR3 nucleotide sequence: TGCAGCGCCGCAGACCTAGCCAAAAACATTCAGTACTTC.

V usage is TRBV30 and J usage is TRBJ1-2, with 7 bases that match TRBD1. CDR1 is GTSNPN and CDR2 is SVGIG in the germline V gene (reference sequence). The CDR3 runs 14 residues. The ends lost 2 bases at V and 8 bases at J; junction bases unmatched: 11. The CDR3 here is CAWSTLAGGDGYTF. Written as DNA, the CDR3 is TGTGCCTGGAGTACTCTAGCAGGGGGAGACGGCTACACCTTC.

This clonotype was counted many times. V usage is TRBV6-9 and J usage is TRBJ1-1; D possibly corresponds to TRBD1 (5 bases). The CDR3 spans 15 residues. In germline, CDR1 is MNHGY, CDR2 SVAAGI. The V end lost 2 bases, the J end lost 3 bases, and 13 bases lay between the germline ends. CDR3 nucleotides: TGTGCCAGCAGTTATGGTGGGGCGGAAGACACTGAAGCTTTCTTT. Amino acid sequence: CASSYGGAEDTEAFF.

For the CDR3, the DNA is TGTGCCACCAGCAGCCAAGGTCAAAGCGGGATCGACGAGCAGTACTTC. Its translation: CATSSQGQSGIDEQYF. The gene calls are TRBV15 and TRBJ2-7; 7 bases fit TRBD2. The junction had 13 bases not matched to a gene; V was cut back by 3 bases and J by 5 bases. The CDR3 is 16 amino acids. CDR1 LNHNV and CDR2 YYDKDF come from the germline V gene (reference sequence).

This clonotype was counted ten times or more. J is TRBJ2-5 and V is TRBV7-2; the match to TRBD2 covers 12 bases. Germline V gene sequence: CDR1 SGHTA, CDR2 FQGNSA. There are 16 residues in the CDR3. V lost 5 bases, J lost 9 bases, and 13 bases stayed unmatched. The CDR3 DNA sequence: TGTGCCAGCAGCCCTCACACTAGCGGGGGGACTTCCCCCCAGTACTTC. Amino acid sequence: CASSPHTSGGTSPQYF.

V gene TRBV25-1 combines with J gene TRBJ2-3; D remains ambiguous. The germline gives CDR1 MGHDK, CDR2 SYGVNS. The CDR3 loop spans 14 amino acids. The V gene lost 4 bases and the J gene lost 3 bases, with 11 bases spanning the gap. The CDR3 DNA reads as TGTGCCAGCAGTGGGGCTTCTGGGACAGATACGCAGTATTTT. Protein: CASSGASGTDTQYF.

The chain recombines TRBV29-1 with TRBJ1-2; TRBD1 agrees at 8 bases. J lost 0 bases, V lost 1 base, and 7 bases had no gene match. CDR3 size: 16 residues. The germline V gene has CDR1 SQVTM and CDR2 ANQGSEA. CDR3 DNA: TGCAGCGTTGAAGCGGACAGGGCCGGAGCTAACTATGGCTACACCTTC. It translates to CSVEADRAGANYGYTF.

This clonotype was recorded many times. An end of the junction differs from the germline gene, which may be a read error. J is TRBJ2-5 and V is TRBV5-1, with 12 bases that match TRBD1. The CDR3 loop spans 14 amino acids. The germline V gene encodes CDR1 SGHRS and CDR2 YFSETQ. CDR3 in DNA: TGTGCCAGCAGCCTGGGACAGGGGGCAGAGACCCAGTACTTC. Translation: CASSLGQGAETQYF.

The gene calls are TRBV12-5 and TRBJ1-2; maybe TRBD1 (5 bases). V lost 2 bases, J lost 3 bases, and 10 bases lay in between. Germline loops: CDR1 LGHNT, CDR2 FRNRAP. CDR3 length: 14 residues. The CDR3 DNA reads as TGTGCTAGTGGTTTGACAGGAGCCTACTATGGCTACACCTTC. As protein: CASGLTGAYYGYTF.

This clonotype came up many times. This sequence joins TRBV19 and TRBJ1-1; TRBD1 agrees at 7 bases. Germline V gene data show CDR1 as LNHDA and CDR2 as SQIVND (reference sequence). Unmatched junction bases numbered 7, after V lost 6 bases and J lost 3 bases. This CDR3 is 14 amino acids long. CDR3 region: CASRSGQVYTEAFF. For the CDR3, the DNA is TGTGCCAGTAGGAGTGGACAGGTTTACACTGAAGCTTTCTTT.

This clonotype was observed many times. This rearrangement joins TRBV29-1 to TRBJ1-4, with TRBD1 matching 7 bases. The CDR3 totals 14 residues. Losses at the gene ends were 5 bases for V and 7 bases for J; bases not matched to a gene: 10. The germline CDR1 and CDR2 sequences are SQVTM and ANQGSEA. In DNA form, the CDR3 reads TGCAGCGTTCTCGACAGGGCGGGGGGTGAAAAACTGTTTTTT. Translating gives CSVLDRAGGEKLFF.

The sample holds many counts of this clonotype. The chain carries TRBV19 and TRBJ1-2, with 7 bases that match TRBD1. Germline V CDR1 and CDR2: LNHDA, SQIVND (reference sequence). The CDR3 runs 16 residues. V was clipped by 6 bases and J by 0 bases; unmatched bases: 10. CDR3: CASRMTGFLANYGYTF. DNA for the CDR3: TGTGCCAGTAGGATGACAGGGTTCCTGGCTAACTATGGCTACACCTTC.

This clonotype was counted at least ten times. The CDR3 nucleotides are TGCAGCCTCTTGGGGGACGAGACCCAGTACTTC. This encodes CSLLGDETQYF. This chain links TRBV29-1 with TRBJ2-5, with D perhaps assigned TRBD1 or TRBD2 (5 bases each). V was cut by 8 bases and J by 5 bases, with 12 bases left in between. CDR1 is SQVTM, CDR2 ANQGSEA, per germline. The CDR3 totals 11 residues.

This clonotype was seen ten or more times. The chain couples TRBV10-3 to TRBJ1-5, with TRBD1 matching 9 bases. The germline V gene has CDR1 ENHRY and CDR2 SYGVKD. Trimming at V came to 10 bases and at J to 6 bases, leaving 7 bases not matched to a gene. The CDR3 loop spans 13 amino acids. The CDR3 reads CASSTDRGQPQHF. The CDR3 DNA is TGTGCCAGCAGCACGGACAGGGGTCAGCCCCAGCATTTT.

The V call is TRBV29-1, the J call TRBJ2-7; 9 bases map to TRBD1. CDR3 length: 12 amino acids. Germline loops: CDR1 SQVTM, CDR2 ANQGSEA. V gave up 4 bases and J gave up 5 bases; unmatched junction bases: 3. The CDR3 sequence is CSVGTGGHEQYF. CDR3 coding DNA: TGCAGCGTTGGCACAGGGGGCCACGAGCAGTACTTC.

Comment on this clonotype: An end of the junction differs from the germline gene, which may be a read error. Written as DNA, the CDR3 is TGTGCCAGCAGTTACTCAGGGGGCGGAAACACCATATATTTT. Its translation is CASSYSGGGNTIYF. The gene calls are TRBV10-3 and TRBJ1-3, with 8 bases identical to TRBD1. The CDR3 is 14 amino acids. CDR1 ENHRY and CDR2 SYGVKD come from the germline V gene.

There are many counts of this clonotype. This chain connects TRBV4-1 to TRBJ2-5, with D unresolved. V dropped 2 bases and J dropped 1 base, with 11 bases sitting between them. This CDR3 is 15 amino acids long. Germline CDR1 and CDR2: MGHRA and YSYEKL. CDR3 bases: TGCGCCAGCAGCCAACCGCGCGGCGGCCAAGAGACCCAGTACTTC. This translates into CASSQPRGGQETQYF.

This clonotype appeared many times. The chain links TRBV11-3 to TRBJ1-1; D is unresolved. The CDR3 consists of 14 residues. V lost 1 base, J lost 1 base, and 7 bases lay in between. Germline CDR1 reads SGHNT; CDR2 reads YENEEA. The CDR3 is CASSLGGKNTEAFF. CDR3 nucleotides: TGTGCCAGCAGCTTAGGTGGAAAGAACACTGAAGCTTTCTTT.

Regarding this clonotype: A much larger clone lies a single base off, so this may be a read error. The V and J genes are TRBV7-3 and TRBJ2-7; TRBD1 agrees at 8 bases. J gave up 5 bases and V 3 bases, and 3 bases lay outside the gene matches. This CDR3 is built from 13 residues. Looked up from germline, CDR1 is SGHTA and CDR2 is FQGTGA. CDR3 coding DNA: TGTGCCAGCAGCTTGGACAGGGAGGACGAGCAGTACTTC. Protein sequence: CASSLDREDEQYF.

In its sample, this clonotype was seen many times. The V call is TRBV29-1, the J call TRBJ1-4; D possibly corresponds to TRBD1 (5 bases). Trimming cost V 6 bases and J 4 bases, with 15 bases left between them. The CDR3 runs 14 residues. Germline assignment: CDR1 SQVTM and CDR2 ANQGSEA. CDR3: CSVHRDGYNEKLFF. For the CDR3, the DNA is TGCAGCGTGCACCGGGACGGATATAATGAAAAACTGTTTTTT.

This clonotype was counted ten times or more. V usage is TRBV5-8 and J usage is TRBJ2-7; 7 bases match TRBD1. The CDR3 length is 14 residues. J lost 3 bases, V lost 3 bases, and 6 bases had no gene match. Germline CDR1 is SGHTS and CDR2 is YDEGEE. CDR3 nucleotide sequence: TGTGCCAGCAGCTCGACAGGGAATGGCTACGAGCAGTACTTC. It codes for CASSSTGNGYEQYF.

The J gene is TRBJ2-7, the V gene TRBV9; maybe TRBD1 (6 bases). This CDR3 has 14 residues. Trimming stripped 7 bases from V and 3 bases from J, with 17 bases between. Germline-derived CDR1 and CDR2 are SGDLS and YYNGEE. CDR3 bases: TGTGCCAGCTCACCATCGCAGGGGATCTACGAGCAGTACTTC. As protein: CASSPSQGIYEQYF.

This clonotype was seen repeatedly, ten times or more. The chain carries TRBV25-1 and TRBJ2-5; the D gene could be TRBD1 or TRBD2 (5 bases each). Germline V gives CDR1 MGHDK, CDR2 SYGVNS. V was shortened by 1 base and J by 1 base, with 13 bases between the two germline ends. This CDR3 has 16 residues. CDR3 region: CASSELGRTAQETQYF. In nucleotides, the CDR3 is TGTGCCAGCAGTGAATTGGGACGAACCGCCCAAGAGACCCAGTACTTC.

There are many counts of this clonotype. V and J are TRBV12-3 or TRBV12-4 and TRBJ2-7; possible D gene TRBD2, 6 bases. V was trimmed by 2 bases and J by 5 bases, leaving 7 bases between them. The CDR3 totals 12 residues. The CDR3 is CASSLRGNEQYF. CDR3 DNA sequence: TGTGCCAGCAGTTTACGGGGGAACGAGCAGTACTTC.

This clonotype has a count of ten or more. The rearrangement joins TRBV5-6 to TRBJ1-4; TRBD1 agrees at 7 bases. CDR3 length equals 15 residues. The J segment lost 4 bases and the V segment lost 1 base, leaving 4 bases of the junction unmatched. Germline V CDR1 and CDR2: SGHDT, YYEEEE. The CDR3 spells CASSLSGQFNEKLFF. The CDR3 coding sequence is TGTGCCAGCAGCTTGTCGGGACAGTTTAATGAAAAACTGTTTTTT.

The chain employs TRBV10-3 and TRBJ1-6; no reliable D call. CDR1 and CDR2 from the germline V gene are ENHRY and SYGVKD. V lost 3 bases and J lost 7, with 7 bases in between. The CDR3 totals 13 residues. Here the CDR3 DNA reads TGTGCCATCAGTGACTCTTGGAATTCACCCCTCCACTTT. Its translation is CAISDSWNSPLHF.

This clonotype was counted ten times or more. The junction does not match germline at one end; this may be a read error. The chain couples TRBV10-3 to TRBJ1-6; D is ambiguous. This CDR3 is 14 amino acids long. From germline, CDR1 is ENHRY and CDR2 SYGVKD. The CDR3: CASSYADTRSPLHF. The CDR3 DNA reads TGTGCCAGCAGTTACGCCGACACCCGATCACCCCTCCACTTT.

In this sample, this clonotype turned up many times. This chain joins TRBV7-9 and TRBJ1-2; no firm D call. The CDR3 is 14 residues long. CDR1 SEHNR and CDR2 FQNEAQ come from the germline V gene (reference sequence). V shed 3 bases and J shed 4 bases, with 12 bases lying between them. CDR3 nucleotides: TGTGCCAGCAGCTTGTGGGGTCTGACCTATGGCTACACCTTC. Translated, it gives CASSLWGLTYGYTF. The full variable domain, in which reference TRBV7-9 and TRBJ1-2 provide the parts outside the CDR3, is DTGVSQNPRHKITKRGQNVTFRCDPISEHNRLYWYRQTLGQGPEFLTYFQNEAQLEKSRLLSDRFSAERPKGSFSTLEIQRTEQGDSAMYLCASSLWGLTYGYTFGSGTRLTVV.